The present T cell receptor beta chain was sequenced within a study of blood T cells in healthy people across ages. Points from the study as a whole: Because donor CMV status was unknown, expanded clonotype changes were possibly confounded. Aged donors had fewer naive CD4+ cells and lower diversity than long-lived donors.

The V gene's germline CDR1 is DFQATT and CDR2 SNEGSKA (reference sequence). With 2 bases removed from V and 4 bases from J, the gap between germline ends came to 6 bases. The CDR3 covers 11 residues. Turning to this clonotype: Its antigen remains unidentified.

Next came a second PCR, run for roughly 6 to 11 cycles, which used a sample-barcoded 5' primer along with a J-beta primer mix. From the 5' RACE reads, TCRdb called clonotypes with MiXCR, one entry per CDR3 protein. The sample carries over 700,000 distinct CDR3 sequences, roughly 25% recorded once. The data were also submitted as part of a second study, on T cells of mothers and their children. That publication notes: All donors were healthy and Caucasian; they were a few mothers and their six children.

The specimen was blood. The rearrangement links TRBV20-1 to TRBJ2-7; unclear D gene. This sequence was found in a boy younger than 18 in good health. DNA for the CDR3: TGCAGTGCTAGAAACCTATACGAGCAGTACTTC. Translation: CSARNLYEQYF.